These 3 T cell receptor beta chains were all obtained from the same sample, sequenced in a study of early T cells in non-severe SARS-CoV-2 infection. From the 5' RACE reads, TCRdb called clonotypes with MiXCR, one entry per CDR3 protein. Of 26,000 or so distinct CDR3 sequences in the sample, approximately 5.1% were seen once. The sample comprised whole blood. Every receptor here comes from an adult who was a healthcare worker with PCR-confirmed SARS-CoV-2 infection or an uninfected control (not recorded which).

V and J are TRBV6-1 and TRBJ2-7, with 13 bases that match TRBD2. The CDR3 contains 17 residues. The germline gives CDR1 MNHNS, CDR2 SASEGT. V gave up 8 bases and J gave up 4 bases; unmatched junction bases: 14. CDR3 sequence: CASHQGLAGIAGYEQYF. In DNA, the CDR3 is TGTGCCAGCCACCAGGGACTAGCGGGGATTGCTGGTTACGAGCAGTACTTC.

The chain carries TRBV5-6 and TRBJ1-5; no clear D. Deletions cut 0 bases from V and 4 bases from J, with 14 bases between. The CDR3 is 16 residues long. Germline V gene data show CDR1 as SGHDT and CDR2 as YYEEEE. CDR3 DNA sequence: TGTGCCAGCAGCTTGGGGCTAGGGAGAGGAAATCAGCCCCAGCATTTT. The encoded protein is CASSLGLGRGNQPQHF.

This clonotype was observed at least ten times. The rearrangement links TRBV10-2 to TRBJ1-1; 7 bases map to TRBD1. V gave up 4 bases and J gave up 5 bases; unmatched junction bases: 7. The CDR3 contains 14 residues. CDR1 and CDR2 from the germline V gene are WSHSY and SAAADI. CDR3 in DNA: TGCGCCAGCAGTGTTCGGGCAGGGGGAACTGAAGCTTTCTTT. Its translation: CASSVRAGGTEAFF.